The 6 T cell receptor beta chains listed next were all sequenced from one sample in a study of cytomegalovirus exposure and HLA in healthy donors. With 60 Vbeta and 13 Jbeta primers, the PCR was carried out. The protocol was immunoSEQ multiplex PCR, while the TCRdb copy is restricted to in-frame clones and leaves out a portion. The repertoire consists of roughly 100,000 clones, with roughly three quarters occurring once and the leading ten covering 9.6%. Sequenced material: PBMCs. The origin of the receptors is a male donor in good health and CMV-seropositive.

CDR3 sequence: CASRLGTARSPLHF. As DNA, the CDR3 is TGTGCCAGCAGACTCGGGACAGCCAGGTCACCCCTCCACTTT. The genes are TRBV27 and TRBJ1-6; 7 bases align to TRBD1. Trimming at V came to 6 bases and at J to 10 bases, leaving 9 bases not matched to a gene. The CDR3 length is 14 residues. Germline CDR1 and CDR2: MNHEY and SMNVEV (reference sequence).

The chain couples TRBV19 to TRBJ1-1; D not resolved. The germline V and J ends were trimmed by 3 bases and 0 bases, with 5 bases remaining between them. Germline CDR1 reads LNHDA; CDR2 reads SQIVND (reference sequence). The CDR3 extends over 13 amino acids. The chain's CDR3 is CASSMAVNTEAFF. The CDR3 nucleotides are TGTGCCAGTAGTATGGCAGTGAACACTGAAGCTTTCTTT.

This clone appeared a few times. The J gene is TRBJ1-4, the V gene TRBV4-3; D is perhaps TRBD1 (6 bases). The ends were cut back, 1 base at V and 8 bases at J, with 11 bases in the middle. Germline CDR1 and CDR2: LGHNA and YSLEER. This CDR3 is built from 14 residues. CDR3 DNA: TGCGCCAGCAGCCAAGTGGTCCAGGGGGAAAAACTGTTTTTT. This sequence encodes CASSQVVQGEKLFF.

V usage is TRBV5-6 and J usage is TRBJ1-2; no firm D call. From germline, CDR1 is SGHDT and CDR2 YYEEEE. The CDR3 consists of 15 residues. Deletions cut 4 bases from V and 4 bases from J, with 17 bases between. CDR3: CASSPDLQPFYGYTF. The CDR3 DNA sequence: TGTGCCAGCAGCCCAGATCTTCAACCGTTCTATGGCTACACCTTC.

The chain has TRBV4-1 and TRBJ2-1; the match to TRBD2 covers 9 bases. There are 17 residues in the CDR3. Per germline, CDR1 MGHRA and CDR2 YSYEKL. V lost 0 bases, J lost 7 bases, and 10 bases stayed unmatched. CDR3 amino acids: CASSQDGRWREGNEQFF. CDR3 DNA sequence: TGCGCCAGCAGCCAAGATGGCCGCTGGCGGGAGGGGAATGAGCAGTTCTTC.

The rearrangement links TRBV6-1 to TRBJ1-2, with no clear D. The CDR3 extends over 14 amino acids. Per the germline V gene, CDR1 is MNHNS and CDR2 is SASEGT. Trimming removed 2 bases at V and 8 bases at J, with 15 bases between. CDR3 sequence reads: CASSELPTSWGYTF. CDR3 DNA: TGTGCCAGCAGTGAACTTCCAACATCATGGGGCTACACCTTC.